Each of the 10 T cell receptor beta chains below was sequenced from the same sample in a study of control samples from healthy donors and cancer patients (dated by TCRdb to about 2020). Receptor amplification or capture employed the immunoSEQ multiplex PCR assay. The source is immuneACCESS, and TCRdb retained only in-frame sequences with V and J called. Part of the clones is not carried over; for the studies checked, unresolved V genes explain less than half of this, and the remainder is unexplained. The sample profile shows some 120,000 clones; 80% to 90% of them were found once. In total, the top ten clones hold 0.95% to 1.3% of the sample. Sequenced material: PBMCs. These receptors came from a woman in her forties or fifties with colorectal cancer.

The J gene is TRBJ2-3, the V gene TRBV30; 8 nucleotides line up with TRBD2. CDR3 size: 13 residues. CDR1 and CDR2 from the germline V gene are GTSNPN and SVGIG (reference sequence). With 6 bases clipped from V and 0 bases from J, the junction kept 2 bases outside the gene matches. For the CDR3, the DNA is TGTGCCTGTTCTAGCGGGAGCACAGATACGCAGTATTTT. Translating it yields CACSSGSTDTQYF.

The chain couples TRBV19 to TRBJ2-1; 8 nucleotides match TRBD2. The junction had 4 bases not matched to a gene; V was cut back by 6 bases and J by 0 bases. Germline V gene sequence: CDR1 LNHDA, CDR2 SQIVND (reference sequence). The CDR3 extends over 15 amino acids. As DNA, the CDR3 is TGTGCCAGTAGCACCAGCGGGGGCTCCTACAATGAGCAGTTCTTC. Protein: CASSTSGGSYNEQFF.

This clone appeared a single time. At the DNA level, this CDR3 is encoded by other sequences in the same sample as well. V gene TRBV29-1 combines with J gene TRBJ2-7; possible D gene TRBD1, 5 bases. Between the trimmed V and J ends, which lost 5 bases and 2 bases, there was a span of 10 bases. The CDR3 spans 12 residues. Germline V gene sequence: CDR1 SQVTM, CDR2 ANQGSEA. Written as DNA, the CDR3 is TGCAGCGTTAGTAGGGGTCCCTACGAGCAGTACTTC. This translates into CSVSRGPYEQYF.

The V call is TRBV5-4, the J call TRBJ2-3, with 16 bases matching TRBD2. In germline, CDR1 is SGHNT, CDR2 YYREEE (reference sequence). This CDR3 is built from 16 residues. Trimming cost V 4 bases and J 6 bases; bases outside gene matches: 5. The DNA of the CDR3 is TGTGCCAGCAGCGCCGGGACTAGCGGGGGGGCTGATACGCAGTATTTT. Protein product: CASSAGTSGGADTQYF. The whole variable domain, remainder taken from reference TRBV5-4 and TRBJ2-3, is ETGVTQSPTHLIKTRGQQVTLRCSSQSGHNTVSWYQQALGQGPQFIFQYYREEENGRGNFPPRFSGLQFPNYSSELNVNALELDDSALYLCASSAGTSGGADTQYFGPGTRLTVL.

The rearrangement uses TRBV28 and TRBJ2-3; 8 nucleotides agree with TRBD2. There are 16 residues in the CDR3. V shed 6 bases and J 2 bases; nucleotides not matched to a gene: 10. Germline CDR1 is MDHEN and CDR2 is SYDVKM. DNA for the CDR3: TGTGCCAGCAGCCCCTCACGGGAGGGTTCCACAGATACGCAGTATTTT. It yields the protein CASSPSREGSTDTQYF. Full variable domain (remainder filled in from reference TRBV28 and TRBJ2-3): DVKVTQSSRYLVKRTGEKVFLECVQDMDHENMFWYRQDPGLGLRLIYFSYDVKMKEKGDIPEGYSVSREKKERFSLILESASTNQTSMYLCASSPSREGSTDTQYFGPGTRLTVL.

The rearrangement uses TRBV7-8 and TRBJ1-4; TRBD1 might be the D (5 bases). This CDR3 comprises 18 residues. Trimming removed 2 bases at V and 8 bases at J, with 24 bases between. CDR1 is SGHVS, CDR2 FQNEAQ, per germline. DNA for the CDR3: TGTGCCAGCAGCTTAAGGCGGGTTCCGGGGGAATCTCGCGAAAAACTGTTTTTT. Translation: CASSLRRVPGESREKLFF.

The V call is TRBV6-5, the J call TRBJ2-1; 7 positions match TRBD2. Germline CDR1 and CDR2: MNHEY and SVGAGI. The CDR3 length is 12 residues. Unmatched junction bases numbered 5, after V lost 7 bases and J lost 8 bases. For the CDR3, the DNA is TGTGCCAGCACCCGGACTAGTGATGAGCAGTTCTTC. Translated, it gives CASTRTSDEQFF.

This chain links TRBV19 with TRBJ1-2; no clear D. This CDR3 region has 13 residues. V lost 3 bases and J lost 8, with 13 bases in between. Germline-derived CDR1 and CDR2 are LNHDA and SQIVND (reference sequence). The chain's CDR3 is CASSITTGPGYTF. The CDR3 DNA is TGTGCCAGTAGTATTACGACTGGGCCAGGCTACACCTTC.

This sequence joins TRBV9 and TRBJ1-3; 8 bases are shared with TRBD1. The CDR3 has 17 residues. The V gene's germline CDR1 is SGDLS and CDR2 YYNGEE. V was clipped by 3 bases and J by 0 bases; unmatched bases: 8. Written as DNA, the CDR3 is TGTGCCAGCAGCGGCCGGGACAGGCAAAGCTCTGGAAACACCATATATTTT. It translates to CASSGRDRQSSGNTIYF.

The DNA for the CDR3 is TGTGCCTGGAGTGTACGACAGGGAAATGAAAAACTGTTTTTT. Amino acid sequence: CAWSVRQGNEKLFF. The chain employs TRBV30 and TRBJ1-4; 7 bases line up with TRBD1. Trimming removed 0 bases from V and 5 bases from J; junction bases left unmatched: 3. The CDR3 has 14 residues. The germline V gene has CDR1 GTSNPN and CDR2 SVGIG (reference sequence).